The TCR beta chain described here comes from a study of blood T cell repertoires in COVID-19. Data came from immunoSEQ multiplex PCR; TCRdb stores just in-frame clones and leaves some out. The table includes about 94,000 clones, around 87% detected once. From germline, CDR1 is LGHDT and CDR2 YNNKEL (reference sequence). The CDR3 contains 15 residues. Trimming removed 4 bases from V and 9 bases from J; junction bases left unmatched: 7. The chain combines TRBV3-1 (or the pseudogene TRBV3-2) with TRBJ1-6; TRBD1 agrees at 9 bases. The sequenced sample was peripheral blood. The source is a human donor with acute or convalescent COVID-19. The donor label of this sample is uncertain. For the CDR3, the DNA is TGTGCCAGCAGCCGACCGGGACAGGGACTTTCACCCCTCCACTTT. It yields the protein CASSRPGQGLSPLHF.